Shown below are 20 T cell receptor beta chains from a single sample sequenced in a study of spatial heterogeneity in lung cancer. Overall study findings and caveats: Counts of expanded alpha and beta TCRs within tumors tracked the tumor nonsynonymous mutation count.

These receptors lack a known antigen. Stated time point: sample taken at primary tumor resection. TCRdb reanalysed the 5' RACE reads using MiXCR and keeps one entry per CDR3 protein. Among 17,000 or so distinct CDR3 sequences listed, roughly 6.2% were seen once. Sequenced here: lung tumor tissue, sampled at surgery. These receptors all come from a male donor with early-stage non-small cell lung cancer.

This clonotype was recorded at least ten times. The chain joins TRBV7-2 to TRBJ2-7; 10 positions agree with TRBD1. There are 15 residues in the CDR3. The germline CDR1 and CDR2 sequences are SGHTA and FQGNSA. The J segment lost 4 bases and the V segment lost 6 bases, leaving 9 bases of the junction unmatched. The CDR3 reads CASSYSGTGAYEQYF. The CDR3 DNA sequence: TGTGCCAGCAGTTACTCCGGGACAGGGGCATACGAGCAGTACTTC.

In this sample, this clonotype turned up many times. V usage is TRBV7-2 and J usage is TRBJ1-1, with D unresolved. This CDR3 spans 15 amino acids. Germline CDR1 reads SGHTA; CDR2 reads FQGNSA. The germline V and J ends were trimmed by 5 bases and 6 bases, with 19 bases remaining between them. CDR3 region: CASSPSGQKFPEAFF. The CDR3 DNA reads as TGTGCCAGCAGCCCCTCCGGGCAGAAGTTCCCTGAAGCTTTCTTT.

This clonotype was found many times. The rearrangement joins TRBV13 to TRBJ2-7; TRBD1 matches 11 bases. V shed 6 bases and J 6 bases; nucleotides not matched to a gene: 10. The germline gives CDR1 PRHDT, CDR2 FYEKMQ (reference sequence). This CDR3 is 15 amino acids long. In nucleotides, the CDR3 is TGTGCCAGCAGTTTGGGGGACAGGGGGTTAGTCGAGCAGTACTTC. Amino acids: CASSLGDRGLVEQYF.

There are many counts of this clonotype. The gene calls are TRBV20-1 and TRBJ2-1; a weak D match, TRBD2 (5 bases). This CDR3 has 13 amino acids. The germline V and J ends were trimmed by 5 bases and 10 bases, with 18 bases remaining between them. Germline V gives CDR1 DFQATT, CDR2 SNEGSKA (reference sequence). The CDR3 here is CSARTPRNPEQFF. As DNA, the CDR3 is TGCAGTGCTCGGACTCCCCGTAACCCAGAGCAGTTCTTC.

Many counts were recorded for this clonotype. J is TRBJ1-4 and V is TRBV6-5; 8 bases are shared with TRBD1. Losses at the gene ends were 9 bases for V and 8 bases for J; bases not matched to a gene: 11. In germline, CDR1 is MNHEY, CDR2 SVGAGI. There are 14 residues in the CDR3. The CDR3: CARDPDRDGEKLFF. For the CDR3, the DNA is TGTGCCAGAGACCCGGACAGGGATGGCGAAAAACTGTTTTTT.

This clonotype was observed many times. This chain joins TRBV7-9 and TRBJ2-3; 8 bases match TRBD1. Germline values: CDR1 SEHNR, CDR2 FQNEAQ (reference sequence). The CDR3 runs 15 residues. After removal of 4 bases from V and 3 bases from J, the junction contained 6 bases not matched to a gene. Here the CDR3 reads CASSWGRGHTDTQYF. DNA for the CDR3: TGTGCCAGCAGCTGGGGCAGGGGGCATACAGATACGCAGTATTTT.

At least ten counts were recorded for this clonotype. V gene TRBV10-3 combines with J gene TRBJ2-7, with 12 nucleotides matching TRBD2. CDR1 and CDR2 from the germline V gene are ENHRY and SYGVKD. The CDR3 contains 16 residues. The V segment lost 6 bases and the J segment 3 bases; nucleotides outside the gene matches: 9. This CDR3 reads CAIRETSGRGGYEQYF. The CDR3 region has the DNA TGTGCCATCAGGGAGACTAGCGGGAGAGGGGGCTACGAGCAGTACTTC.

This clonotype was seen at least ten times. The rearrangement links TRBV18 to TRBJ1-5; 8 bases are shared with TRBD1. The CDR3 consists of 13 residues. Germline V gene lookup returns CDR1 KGHSH and CDR2 LQKENI. The J segment lost 5 bases and the V segment lost 8 bases, leaving 5 bases of the junction unmatched. This chain's CDR3 is CASTKDRDQPQHF. CDR3 DNA: TGTGCCAGCACAAAGGACAGGGATCAGCCCCAGCATTTT.

This clonotype was counted ten times or more. The chain employs TRBV4-3 and TRBJ2-1; D might be TRBD2 (5 bases). This CDR3 has 17 residues. V was trimmed by 3 bases and J by 3 bases, leaving 18 bases between them. Looked up from germline, CDR1 is LGHNA and CDR2 is YSLEER. The chain's CDR3 is CASSHRAGLPNYNEQFF. The CDR3 bases are TGCGCCAGCAGCCATCGAGCTGGACTTCCAAACTACAATGAGCAGTTCTTC.

This clonotype was counted many times. The J gene is TRBJ2-7, the V gene TRBV6-5; 8 bases fit TRBD1. J gave up 5 bases and V 1 base, and 7 bases lay outside the gene matches. The length of the CDR3 is 15 residues. Germline V lookup: CDR1 MNHEY, CDR2 SVGAGI. The CDR3 sequence: CASSYFGRGLDEQYF. CDR3 DNA: TGTGCCAGCAGTTACTTCGGCAGGGGGCTCGACGAGCAGTACTTC.

The table lists this clonotype with many counts. The J gene is TRBJ2-1, the V gene TRBV12-3 or TRBV12-4; 9 bases are shared with TRBD1. This CDR3 region has 15 residues. The ends lost 9 bases at V and 7 bases at J; junction bases unmatched: 13. As DNA, the CDR3 is TGTGCCAGTTCGTTCGCCGGGACAGGGTTTAATGAGCAGTTCTTC. Amino acid sequence: CASSFAGTGFNEQFF.

This clonotype appeared many times. The J gene is TRBJ1-6, the V gene TRBV15; D gene uncertain. CDR1 is LNHNV, CDR2 YYDKDF, per germline (reference sequence). This CDR3 contains 13 residues. The V gene lost 0 bases and the J gene lost 10 bases, with 7 bases spanning the gap. The CDR3 region is CATSRDMGSPLHF. CDR3 DNA sequence: TGTGCCACCAGCAGAGATATGGGGTCACCCCTCCACTTT.

In its sample, this clonotype is medium-sized. This rearrangement joins TRBV11-2 to TRBJ2-3, with 12 nucleotides matching TRBD2. The CDR3 totals 17 residues. The germline gives CDR1 SGHAT, CDR2 FQNNGV. V was clipped by 3 bases and J by 2 bases; unmatched bases: 6. The CDR3 loop reads CASSLRLAGDLTDTQYF. CDR3 nucleotides: TGTGCCAGCAGCTTGAGACTAGCGGGAGACCTCACAGATACGCAGTATTTT.

Many counts were recorded for this clonotype. This rearrangement joins TRBV28 to TRBJ1-2, with D perhaps matching TRBD1 (5 bases). The CDR3 sequence is 11 residues long. V lost 4 bases to trimming and J lost 7 bases, with 7 bases between them. Germline V gene data show CDR1 as MDHEN and CDR2 as SYDVKM. CDR3 coding DNA: TGTGCCAGCAGTTCAGGGCTTGGCTACACCTTC. Protein sequence: CASSSGLGYTF.

The rearrangement uses TRBV28 and TRBJ1-4, with D perhaps TRBD1 (5 bases). V gave up 5 bases and J gave up 6 bases, with 13 bases separating them. The CDR3 spans 14 residues. Germline CDR1 reads MDHEN; CDR2 reads SYDVKM. The CDR3 nucleotides are TGTGCCAGCAGTGGGACCAGCGGGCATGAAAAACTGTTTTTT. Translating gives CASSGTSGHEKLFF.

This clonotype turned up a few times. This rearrangement joins TRBV3-1 to TRBJ2-2; tentative D call: TRBD2 (6 bases). The CDR3 runs to 14 residues. The germline V and J ends were trimmed by 3 bases and 4 bases, with 9 bases remaining between them. Per germline, CDR1 LGHDT and CDR2 YNNKEL (reference sequence). The CDR3 DNA sequence: TGTGCCAGCAGCCAGGGACTGACCACCGGGGAGCTGTTTTTT. Translated, it gives CASSQGLTTGELFF. Together with reference TRBV3-1 and TRBJ2-2, the CDR3 gives the full variable domain: DTAVSQTPKYLVTQMGNDKSIKCEQNLGHDTMYWYKQDSKKFLKIMFSYNNKELIINETVPNRFSPKSPDKAHLNLHINSLELGDSAVYFCASSQGLTTGELFFGEGSRLTVL.

The V and J genes are TRBV29-1 and TRBJ1-1, with D uncertain. The CDR3 sequence is 13 residues long. Between the trimmed V and J ends, which lost 5 bases and 1 base, there was a span of 11 bases. CDR1 SQVTM and CDR2 ANQGSEA come from the germline V gene. The CDR3: CSVNRGPNTEAFF. The CDR3 coding sequence is TGCAGCGTTAACCGGGGTCCGAACACTGAAGCTTTCTTT.

This clonotype has only a few counts. V gene TRBV9 combines with J gene TRBJ1-3, with 10 bases fitting TRBD1. The length of the CDR3 is 17 residues. Germline assignment: CDR1 SGDLS and CDR2 YYNGEE. V was pared by 0 bases and J by 4 bases, with 7 bases of the junction left unmatched. The CDR3 reads CASSVGDRGIYGNTIYF. CDR3 nucleotide sequence: TGTGCCAGCAGCGTAGGGGACAGGGGAATCTACGGAAACACCATATATTTT.

This clonotype was detected ten times or more. This chain links TRBV7-9 with TRBJ2-2; 10 bases are shared with TRBD1. Germline lookup yields CDR1 SEHNR and CDR2 FQNEAQ (reference sequence). V lost 10 bases and J lost 3; bases outside the gene matches: 8. The CDR3 covers 15 residues. The CDR3 region has the DNA TGTGCCACCAAATCCGGGACAGGGGACACCGGGGAGCTGTTTTTT. Translated: CATKSGTGDTGELFF.

The table lists this clonotype with many counts. The chain recombines TRBV10-3 with TRBJ2-3; TRBD1 matches 8 bases. V shed 2 bases, J shed 14 bases, and the junction held 9 bases outside the gene matches. The CDR3 has 13 residues. Germline loops: CDR1 ENHRY, CDR2 SYGVKD. The CDR3 DNA reads as TGTGCCATCAGTGAGGCAGGGGGCATGCCCCGGTATTTT. Translated: CAISEAGGMPRYF.